This entry lists 18 T cell receptor beta chains sequenced from one sample in a study of spatial heterogeneity in lung cancer. Time point in this sample: blood at routine non-recurrence follow-up after resection. TCRdb re-called the 5' RACE reads with MiXCR, one entry per CDR3 protein. The sample lists tens of thousands of distinct CDR3 sequences; less than 9.5% were seen once. The sequenced sample was PBMCs, obtained at follow-up. The receptors were sampled from a female donor with early-stage non-small cell lung cancer.

The CDR3 nucleotides are TGTGCCAGCAGCTTTCCATCAGGGGGAATTTTAAATGAGCAGTTCTTC. It translates to CASSFPSGGILNEQFF. The chain is built from TRBV7-9 and TRBJ2-1; 7 bases line up with TRBD1. This CDR3 contains 16 residues. Germline CDR1 and CDR2: SEHNR and FQNEAQ (reference sequence). The V and J ends lost 3 bases and 7 bases, in that order; junction bases with no gene match: 12.

Concerning this clonotype: At one end, the junction sequence differs from germline, possibly due to a read error. The chain is built from TRBV6-1 and TRBJ1-6; a possible D gene is TRBD1 (6 bases). Germline V gene data show CDR1 as MNHNS and CDR2 as SASEGT. The CDR3 extends over 13 amino acids. CDR3 residues: CASRDSYDSPLHF. The CDR3 coding sequence is TGTGCCAGCAGGGACAGCTATGATTCACCCCTCCACTTT.

The sample holds many counts of this clonotype. This chain connects TRBV27 to TRBJ2-1; no reliable D call. The CDR3 spans 15 residues. V gave up 2 bases and J gave up 8 bases, with 16 bases separating them. Per the germline V gene, CDR1 is MNHEY and CDR2 is SMNVEV (reference sequence). The CDR3, as DNA: TGTGCCAGCAGTTTAACCCTCGGAAGGGCGGATGAGCAGTTCTTC. The encoded protein is CASSLTLGRADEQFF.

This clonotype has ten or more counts. In DNA form, the CDR3 reads TGCAGTGCTAGTATCGCAGGCAGGGTAAATTCACCCCTCCACTTT. Encoded protein: CSASIAGRVNSPLHF. This chain links TRBV20-1 with TRBJ1-6, with a tentative D call TRBD1 (5 bases). In germline, CDR1 is DFQATT, CDR2 SNEGSKA (reference sequence). Trimming pared 3 bases from V and 7 bases from J, leaving 16 bases between. CDR3 size: 15 residues.

This clonotype was seen repeatedly, ten times or more. The rearrangement joins TRBV11-2 to TRBJ2-5, with 8 bases matching TRBD2. The CDR3 extends over 17 amino acids. V shed 1 base, J shed 5 bases, and the junction held 12 bases outside the gene matches. The germline gives CDR1 SGHAT, CDR2 FQNNGV. CDR3 sequence: CASSLVGTSGSPETQYF. CDR3 nucleotides: TGTGCCAGCAGCTTAGTAGGTACTAGCGGATCACCGGAGACCCAGTACTTC.

This clonotype was seen at least ten times. This rearrangement joins TRBV10-2 to TRBJ2-5; the D gene could be TRBD1 or TRBD2 (5 bases each). The germline V gene encodes CDR1 WSHSY and CDR2 SAAADI. The V end lost 3 bases, the J end lost 5 bases, and 7 bases lay between the germline ends. CDR3 size: 12 residues. In DNA form, the CDR3 reads TGCGCCAGCAGTGAAGGGGACGAGACCCAGTACTTC. Amino acids: CASSEGDETQYF.

Regarding this clonotype: The junction does not match germline at one end; this may be a read error. The genes are TRBV20-1 and TRBJ2-7; no reliable D call. Germline CDR1 is DFQATT and CDR2 is SNEGSKA (reference sequence). The CDR3 has 14 amino acids. In DNA form, the CDR3 reads TGCAGTGCTCCCAGAACAAGAGATTCCTACGAGCATTACTTC. Amino acid sequence: CSAPRTRDSYEHYF.

This clonotype appeared many times. This chain uses TRBV10-3 with TRBJ2-5; D is possibly TRBD1 (6 bases). Germline lookup yields CDR1 ENHRY and CDR2 SYGVKD. Trimming shortened V by 4 bases and J by 2 bases, and 11 bases separated the two germline ends. The CDR3 is 14 amino acids. The CDR3 nucleotides are TGTGCCATCAGTGGGGGACAAACACAAGAGACCCAGTACTTC. This translates into CAISGGQTQETQYF.

This clonotype was picked up a small number of times. The gene calls are TRBV20-1 and TRBJ2-3; 16 bases align to TRBD2. Germline CDR1 is DFQATT and CDR2 is SNEGSKA (reference sequence). The CDR3 is 16 residues long. After removal of 4 bases from V and 3 bases from J, the junction contained 4 bases not matched to a gene. The CDR3: CSATGLAGGPTDTQYF. The CDR3 DNA sequence: TGCAGTGCTACGGGACTAGCGGGAGGGCCAACAGATACGCAGTATTTT.

This clonotype was detected many times. The rearrangement uses TRBV28 and TRBJ2-7, with D perhaps TRBD2 (5 bases). This CDR3 is 13 amino acids long. CDR1 and CDR2 (germline): MDHEN, SYDVKM. V dropped 4 bases and J dropped 7 bases, with 14 bases sitting between them. CDR3 bases: TGTGCCAGCAGTTCCGGCGGGTTACGGGAGCAGTACTTC. Its translation: CASSSGGLREQYF.

In the case of this clonotype: A much larger clonotype is one base distant, so this may be a read error. This chain joins TRBV24-1 and TRBJ2-1, with D maybe TRBD2 (5 bases). The CDR3 is made up of 15 amino acids. Looked up from germline, CDR1 is KGHDR and CDR2 is SFDVKD. In DNA, the CDR3 is TGTGCCACCAGTGATCCGGGAAGCTCCTGCAATGAGCAGTTCTTC. Residues: CATSDPGSSCNEQFF.

This clonotype qualifies as medium-sized. This chain joins TRBV20-1 and TRBJ1-3; D remains ambiguous. This CDR3 region has 12 residues. The germline V gene encodes CDR1 DFQATT and CDR2 SNEGSKA (reference sequence). CDR3 protein: CSSQTGGNTIYF. The CDR3 DNA sequence: TGCAGCTCCCAGACTGGTGGAAACACCATATATTTT.

This clonotype has ten or more counts. The V gene is TRBV7-8, the J gene TRBJ1-5; D ambiguous. The germline CDR1 and CDR2 sequences are SGHVS and FQNEAQ. The CDR3 extends over 15 amino acids. Trimming took 1 base from V and 1 from J, leaving 8 bases between them. The CDR3 coding sequence is TGTGCCAGCAGCTTAGACAGTCAGAGCAATCAGCCCCAGCATTTT. The encoded protein is CASSLDSQSNQPQHF.

This clonotype has a count of ten or more. This CDR3 is CASSLGLAGGWTYNEQFF. CDR3 nucleotide sequence: TGTGCCAGCAGCTTGGGACTAGCGGGAGGGTGGACCTACAATGAGCAGTTCTTC. The chain has TRBV7-3 and TRBJ2-1; TRBD2 aligns across 16 bases. J was trimmed by 2 bases and V by 3 bases; bases with no gene match: 4. The CDR3 totals 18 residues. The germline V gene encodes CDR1 SGHTA and CDR2 FQGTGA.

There are many counts of this clonotype. The chain is built from TRBV20-1 and TRBJ2-7, with D unclear. Germline CDR1 and CDR2: DFQATT and SNEGSKA (reference sequence). This CDR3 comprises 14 residues. V lost 0 bases, J lost 6 bases, and 15 bases lay in between. The CDR3 protein is CSARDGRSHLEQYF. As DNA, the CDR3 is TGCAGTGCTAGAGATGGACGGAGCCACCTCGAGCAGTACTTC.

In its sample, this clonotype was seen many times. CDR3 DNA: TGTGCCAGCAGCTTAGTCAGGCAAGAGACCCAGTACTTC. Translating it yields CASSLVRQETQYF. The J gene is TRBJ2-5, the V gene TRBV7-2; D not resolved. CDR1 SGHTA and CDR2 FQGNSA come from the germline V gene. The CDR3 extends over 13 amino acids. Trimming shortened V by 1 base and J by 2 bases, and 5 bases separated the two germline ends.

V usage is TRBV5-1 and J usage is TRBJ2-7; D perhaps matches TRBD2 (5 bases). The germline V gene has CDR1 SGHRS and CDR2 YFSETQ. V dropped 0 bases and J dropped 6 bases, with 10 bases sitting between them. CDR3 length: 13 residues. In nucleotides, the CDR3 is TGCGCCAGCAGCTTGGGAGGGATAGGCGAGCAGTACTTC. As protein: CASSLGGIGEQYF.

This clonotype occurred many times. The rearrangement links TRBV7-9 to TRBJ2-5, with D possibly matching TRBD2 (6 bases). The CDR3 is made up of 15 amino acids. Germline CDR1 reads SEHNR; CDR2 reads FQNEAQ (reference sequence). Trimming left V 4 bases short and J 1 base short, with 13 bases between. CDR3: CASSYSTSFQETQYF. CDR3 coding DNA: TGTGCCAGCAGCTATAGTACTAGCTTCCAAGAGACCCAGTACTTC.